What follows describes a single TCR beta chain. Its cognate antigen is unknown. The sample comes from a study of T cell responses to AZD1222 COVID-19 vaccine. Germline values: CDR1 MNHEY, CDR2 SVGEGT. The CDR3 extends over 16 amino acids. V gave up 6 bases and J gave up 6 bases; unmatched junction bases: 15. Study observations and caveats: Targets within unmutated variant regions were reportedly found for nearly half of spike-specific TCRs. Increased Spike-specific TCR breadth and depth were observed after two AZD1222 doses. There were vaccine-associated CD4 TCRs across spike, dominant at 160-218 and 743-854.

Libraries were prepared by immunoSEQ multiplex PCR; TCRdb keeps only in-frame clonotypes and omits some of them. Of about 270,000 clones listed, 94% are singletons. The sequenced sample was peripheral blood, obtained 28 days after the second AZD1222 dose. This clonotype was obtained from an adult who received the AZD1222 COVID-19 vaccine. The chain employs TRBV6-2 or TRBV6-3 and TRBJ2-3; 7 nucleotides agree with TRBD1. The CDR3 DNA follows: TGTGCCAGCAGCCCCCGGGACAGAGCTAAGCCTGATACGCAGTATTTT. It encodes CASSPRDRAKPDTQYF.